This TCR beta chain originates from a study of T cells in Graves' hyperthyroidism and ophthalmopathy. This clonotype was recorded many times. Exclusion of a patient resulted from uncontrolled infection, other autoimmune disease, pregnancy or lactation. For the diagnoses, clinical symptoms, serum thyroxine and TRAb, thyroid ultrasound and orbital computed tomography were used. Amplified TCR beta CDR3 regions came from RNA transcripts. In the first-round RT-PCR of the TCR CDR3, the HTBI primer set was used. TCRdb re-analysed the multiplex PCR reads in MiXCR, keeping a single row per CDR3 protein. The sample gives fewer than 900,000 distinct CDR3 sequences, roughly a sixth of which show up once; 16% is in the top ten. The TCR sequence derives from a woman in her forties or fifties with Graves' hyperthyroidism that later progressed to Graves' ophthalmopathy. The specimen sequenced was blood.

CDR3 coding DNA: TGCGCCAGCAGCTTGTGGGATGAGCAGTTCTTC. Protein: CASSLWDEQFF. The chain has TRBV5-1 and TRBJ2-1; unclear D gene. The CDR3 extends over 11 amino acids. Germline CDR1 and CDR2: SGHRS and YFSETQ. V was shortened by 1 base and J by 8 bases, with 4 bases between the two germline ends.